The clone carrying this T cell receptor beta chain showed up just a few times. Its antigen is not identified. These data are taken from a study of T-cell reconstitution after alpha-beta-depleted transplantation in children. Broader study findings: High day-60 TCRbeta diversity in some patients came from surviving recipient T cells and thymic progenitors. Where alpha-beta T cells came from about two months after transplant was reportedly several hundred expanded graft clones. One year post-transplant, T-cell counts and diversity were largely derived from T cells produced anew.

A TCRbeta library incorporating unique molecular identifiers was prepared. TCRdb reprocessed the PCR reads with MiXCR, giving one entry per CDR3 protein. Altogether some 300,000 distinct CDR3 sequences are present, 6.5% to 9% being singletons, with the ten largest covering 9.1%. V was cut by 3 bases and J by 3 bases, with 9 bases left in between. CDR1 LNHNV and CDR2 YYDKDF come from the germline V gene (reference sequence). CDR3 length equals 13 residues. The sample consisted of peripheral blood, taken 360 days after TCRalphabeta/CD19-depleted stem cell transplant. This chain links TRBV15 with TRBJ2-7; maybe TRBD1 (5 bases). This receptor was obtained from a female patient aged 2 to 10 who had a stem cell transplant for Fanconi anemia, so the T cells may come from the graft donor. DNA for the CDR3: TGTGCCACCAGCAGGGACACAAGCTACGAGCAGTACTTC. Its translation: CATSRDTSYEQYF.